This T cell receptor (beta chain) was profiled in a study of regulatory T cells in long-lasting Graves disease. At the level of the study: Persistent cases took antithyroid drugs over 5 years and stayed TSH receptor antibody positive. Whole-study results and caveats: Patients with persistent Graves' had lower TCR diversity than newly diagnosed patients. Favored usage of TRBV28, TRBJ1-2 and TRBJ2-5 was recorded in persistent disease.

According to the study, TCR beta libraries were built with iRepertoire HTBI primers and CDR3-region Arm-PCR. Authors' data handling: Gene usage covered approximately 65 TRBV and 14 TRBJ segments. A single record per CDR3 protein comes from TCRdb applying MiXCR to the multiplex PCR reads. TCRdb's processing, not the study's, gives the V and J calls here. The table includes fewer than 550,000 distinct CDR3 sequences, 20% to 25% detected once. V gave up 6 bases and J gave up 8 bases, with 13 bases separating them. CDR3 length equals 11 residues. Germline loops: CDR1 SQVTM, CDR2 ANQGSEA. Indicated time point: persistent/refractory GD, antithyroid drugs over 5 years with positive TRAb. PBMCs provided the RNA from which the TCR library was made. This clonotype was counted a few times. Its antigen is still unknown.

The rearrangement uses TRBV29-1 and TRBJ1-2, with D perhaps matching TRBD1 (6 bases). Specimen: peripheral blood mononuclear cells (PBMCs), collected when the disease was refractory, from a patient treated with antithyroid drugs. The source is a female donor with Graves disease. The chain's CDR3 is CSVPHRAGYTF. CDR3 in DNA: TGCAGCGTCCCTCACAGGGCCGGCTACACCTTC.